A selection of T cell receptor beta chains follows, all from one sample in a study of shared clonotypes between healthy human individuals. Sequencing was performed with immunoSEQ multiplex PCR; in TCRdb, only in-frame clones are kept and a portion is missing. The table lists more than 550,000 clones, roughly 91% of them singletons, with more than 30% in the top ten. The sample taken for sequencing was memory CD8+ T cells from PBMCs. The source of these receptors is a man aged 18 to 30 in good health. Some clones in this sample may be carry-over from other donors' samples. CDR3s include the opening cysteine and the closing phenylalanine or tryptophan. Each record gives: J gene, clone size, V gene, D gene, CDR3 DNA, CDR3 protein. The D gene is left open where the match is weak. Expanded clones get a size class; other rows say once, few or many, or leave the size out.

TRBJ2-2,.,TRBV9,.,TGTGCCAGCACCGGGGTGCCGAACACCGGGGAGCTGTTTTTT,CASTGVPNTGELFF
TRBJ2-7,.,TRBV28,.,TGTGCCAGCAGTTTTCACCGACAGGGACTAAGTTACTACGAGCAGTACTTC,CASSFHRQGLSYYEQYF
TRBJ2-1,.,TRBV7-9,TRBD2,TGTGCCAGCAGCTCGAGCGGGAGGGCCTACAATGAGCAGTTCTTC,CASSSSGRAYNEQFF
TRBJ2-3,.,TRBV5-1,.,TGCGCCAGCAGCTTGGGGTATAGCACAGATACGCAGTATTTT,CASSLGYSTDTQYF
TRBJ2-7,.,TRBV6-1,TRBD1,TGTGCCAGCAGGGAGACAGGGCTGGGCGAGCAGTACTTC,CASRETGLGEQYF
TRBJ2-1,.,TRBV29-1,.,TGCAGCGTTGAAGGGGTGGTATTACACGGCCGGGACTACAATGAGCAGTTCTTC,CSVEGVVLHGRDYNEQFF
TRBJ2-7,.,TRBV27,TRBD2,TGTGCCAGCGGACTAGCGATTAACCCCTACGAGCAGTACTTC,CASGLAINPYEQYF
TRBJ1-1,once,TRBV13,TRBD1,TGTGCCAGCAGCATCCTGACAGGGTCGAACACTGAAGCTTTCTTT,CASSILTGSNTEAFF
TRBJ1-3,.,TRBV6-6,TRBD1,TGTGCCAGCAGTATCGACAGGGCTGGAAACACCATATATTTT,CASSIDRAGNTIYF
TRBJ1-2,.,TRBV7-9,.,TGTGCCAGCAGCTTAGGAAGAAACCATATCTATGGCTACACCTTC,CASSLGRNHIYGYTF
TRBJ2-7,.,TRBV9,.,TGTGCCAGCAGCGTCTCCCCCGGGACTCCCTACGAGCAGTACTTC,CASSVSPGTPYEQYF
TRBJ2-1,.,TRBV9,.,TGTGCCAGCAGCGTAGAACCGGGGGCGAACTACAATGAGCAGTTCTTC,CASSVEPGANYNEQFF
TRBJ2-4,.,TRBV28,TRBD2,TGTGCCAGCAGTTTATCCTCGACTAGCGGGAGGCTGGGGGCCAAAAACATTCAGTACTTC,CASSLSSTSGRLGAKNIQYF
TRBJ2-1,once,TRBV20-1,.,TGCAGTGCACACTACGGGGTGCAGTTCTTC,CSAHYGVQFF
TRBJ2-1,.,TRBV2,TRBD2,TGTGCCAGCAGCCCTGAAATTACTAGCGGGAGAGGAAATGAGCAGTTCTTC,CASSPEITSGRGNEQFF
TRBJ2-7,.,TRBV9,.,TGTGCCAGCAGCTCCACCCCGAGCTACGAGCAGTACTTC,CASSSTPSYEQYF
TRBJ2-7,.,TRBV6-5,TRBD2,TGTGCCAGCAGTTACTCAAGCGGGAGGGCCTTATGGGAGCAGTACTTC,CASSYSSGRALWEQYF
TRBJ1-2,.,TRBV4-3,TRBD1,TGCGCCAGCAGCCAGGCCGGGACAGAGGGCTATGGCTACACCTTC,CASSQAGTEGYGYTF
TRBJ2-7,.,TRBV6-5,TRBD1,TGTGCCAGCAGTTACCCGATGGGCCAGGGGGCGAAGCAGTACTTC,CASSYPMGQGAKQYF
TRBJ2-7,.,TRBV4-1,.,TGCGCCAGCAGCCAAGTCGTACTTGGGACACGAAGCTCCTACGAGCAGTACTTC,CASSQVVLGTRSSYEQYF
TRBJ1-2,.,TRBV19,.,TGTGCCAGTATAAAGGGACCGGCTGAAGATGGCTACACCTTC,CASIKGPAEDGYTF
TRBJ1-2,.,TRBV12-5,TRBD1,TGTGCTAGTGCTACATGGGACAGGAGAGAGTATGGCTACACCTTC,CASATWDRREYGYTF
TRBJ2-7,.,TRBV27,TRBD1,TGTGCCAGCAGCTTGCGACAGGGGGGGTCCGAGCAGTACTTC,CASSLRQGGSEQYF
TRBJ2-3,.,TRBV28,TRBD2,TGTGCCAGCAGTGGGAAGCGGGAGGGCCTAGATACAGATACGCAGTATTTT,CASSGKREGLDTDTQYF
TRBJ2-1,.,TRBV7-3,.,TGTGCCAGCAGCTTCACCGGGTCGGCCTACAATGAGCAGTTCTTC,CASSFTGSAYNEQFF
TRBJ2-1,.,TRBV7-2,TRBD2,TGTGCCAGCAGCTACGGGACTAGCGGGAGTCCCTACAATGAGCAGTTCTTC,CASSYGTSGSPYNEQFF